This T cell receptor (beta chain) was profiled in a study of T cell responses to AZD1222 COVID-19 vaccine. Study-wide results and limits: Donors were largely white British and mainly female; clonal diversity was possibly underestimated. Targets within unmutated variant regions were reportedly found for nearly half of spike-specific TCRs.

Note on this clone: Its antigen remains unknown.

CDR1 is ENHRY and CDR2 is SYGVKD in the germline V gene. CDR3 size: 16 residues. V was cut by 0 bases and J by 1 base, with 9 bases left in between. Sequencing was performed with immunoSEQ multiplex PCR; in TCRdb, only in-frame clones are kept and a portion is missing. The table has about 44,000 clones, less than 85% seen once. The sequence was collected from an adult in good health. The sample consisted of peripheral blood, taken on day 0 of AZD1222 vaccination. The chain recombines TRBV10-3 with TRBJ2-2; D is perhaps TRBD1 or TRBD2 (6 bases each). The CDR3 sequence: CAISESKGGNTGELFF. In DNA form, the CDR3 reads TGTGCCATCAGTGAGTCGAAGGGGGGGAACACCGGGGAGCTGTTTTTT.